What follows is one T cell receptor beta chain and its context. The sample comes from a study of cytomegalovirus exposure and HLA in healthy donors. The V gene end was trimmed by 4 bases and the J gene end by 5 bases; junction bases not matched to a gene: 9. The germline V gene encodes CDR1 MNHNS and CDR2 SASEGT. The CDR3 runs to 16 residues. The PCR had 60 Vbeta and 13 Jbeta primers. Sequencing used immunoSEQ multiplex PCR; TCRdb keeps in-frame clones, though not all of them. The sample contains about 130,000 clones, about 74% of which appear only once. V is TRBV6-1 and J is TRBJ2-2, with 8 bases matching TRBD1. This clonotype was obtained from a woman between 45 and 65 years old in good health and CMV-seropositive. What was sequenced was PBMCs. CDR3 region: CASSGQGSGLTGELFF. Here the CDR3 DNA reads TGTGCCAGCAGTGGACAGGGGAGTGGGCTGACCGGGGAGCTGTTTTTT.